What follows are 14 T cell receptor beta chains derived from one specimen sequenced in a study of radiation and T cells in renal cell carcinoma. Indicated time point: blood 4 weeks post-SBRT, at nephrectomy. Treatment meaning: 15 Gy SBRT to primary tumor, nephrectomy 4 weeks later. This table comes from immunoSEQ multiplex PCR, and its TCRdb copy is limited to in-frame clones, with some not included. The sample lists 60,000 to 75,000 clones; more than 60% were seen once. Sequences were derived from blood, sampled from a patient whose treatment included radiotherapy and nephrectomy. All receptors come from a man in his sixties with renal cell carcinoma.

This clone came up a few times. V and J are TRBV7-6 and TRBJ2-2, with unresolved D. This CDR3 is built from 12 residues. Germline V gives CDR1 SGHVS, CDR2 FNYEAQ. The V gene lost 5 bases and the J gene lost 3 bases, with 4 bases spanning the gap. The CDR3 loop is CASSPYTGELFF. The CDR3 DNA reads TGTGCCAGCAGCCCGTACACCGGGGAGCTGTTTTTT.

The CDR3 region has the DNA TGTGCCAGCAGTAAGAACCTGGACTATGGCTACACCTTC. Translated, it gives CASSKNLDYGYTF. V usage is TRBV7-8 and J usage is TRBJ1-2; D is unclear. With 6 bases removed from V and 3 bases from J, the gap between germline ends came to 11 bases. The germline V gene encodes CDR1 SGHVS and CDR2 FQNEAQ. The CDR3 loop spans 13 amino acids.

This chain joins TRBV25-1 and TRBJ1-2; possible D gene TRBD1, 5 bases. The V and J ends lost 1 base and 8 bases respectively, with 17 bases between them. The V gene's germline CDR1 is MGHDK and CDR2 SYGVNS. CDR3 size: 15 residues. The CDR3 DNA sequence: TGTGCCAGCAGTGAATGGAGGGGAGGGGAAGGCGGCTACACCTTC. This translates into CASSEWRGGEGGYTF.

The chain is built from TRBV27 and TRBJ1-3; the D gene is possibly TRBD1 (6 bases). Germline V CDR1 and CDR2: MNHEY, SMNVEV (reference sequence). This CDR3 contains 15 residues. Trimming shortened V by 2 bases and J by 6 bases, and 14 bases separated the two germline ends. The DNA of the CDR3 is TGTGCCAGCAGTTTACTCGGGGGCCCAGAAAACACCATATATTTT. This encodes CASSLLGGPENTIYF.

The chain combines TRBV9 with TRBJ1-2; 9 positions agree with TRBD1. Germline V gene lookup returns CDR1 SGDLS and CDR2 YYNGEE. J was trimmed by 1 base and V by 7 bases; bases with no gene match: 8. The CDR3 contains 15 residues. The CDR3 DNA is TGTGCCAGCGGTCGACAGGGGGAGGTTAACTATGGCTACACCTTC. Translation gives CASGRQGEVNYGYTF.

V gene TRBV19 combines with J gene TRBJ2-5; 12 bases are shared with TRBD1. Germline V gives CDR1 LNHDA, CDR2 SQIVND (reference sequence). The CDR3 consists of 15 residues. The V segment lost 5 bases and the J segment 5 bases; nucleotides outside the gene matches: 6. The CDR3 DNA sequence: TGTGCCAGTAGTCAAGGGACAGGGGGCACGGAGACCCAGTACTTC. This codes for CASSQGTGGTETQYF.

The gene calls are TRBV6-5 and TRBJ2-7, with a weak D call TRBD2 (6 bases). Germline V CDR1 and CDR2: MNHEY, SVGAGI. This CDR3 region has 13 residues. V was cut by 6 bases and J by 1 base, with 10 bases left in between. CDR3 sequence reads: CASSPEGSYEQYF. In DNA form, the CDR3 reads TGTGCCAGCAGCCCGGAGGGGTCCTACGAGCAGTACTTC.

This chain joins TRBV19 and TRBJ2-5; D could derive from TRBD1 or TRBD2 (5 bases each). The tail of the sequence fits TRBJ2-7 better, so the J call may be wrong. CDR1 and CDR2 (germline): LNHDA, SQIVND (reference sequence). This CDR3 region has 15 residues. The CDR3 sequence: CASSTTGTALYEQYF. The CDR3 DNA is TGTGCCAGTAGTACAACCGGGACCGCGTTGTACGAGCAGTACTTC.

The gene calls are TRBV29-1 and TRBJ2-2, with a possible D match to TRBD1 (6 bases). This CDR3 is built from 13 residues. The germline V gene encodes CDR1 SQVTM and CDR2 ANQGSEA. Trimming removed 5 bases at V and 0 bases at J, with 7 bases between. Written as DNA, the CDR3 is TGCAGCGTTCAGGGGCCGAACACCGGGGAGCTGTTTTTT. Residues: CSVQGPNTGELFF.

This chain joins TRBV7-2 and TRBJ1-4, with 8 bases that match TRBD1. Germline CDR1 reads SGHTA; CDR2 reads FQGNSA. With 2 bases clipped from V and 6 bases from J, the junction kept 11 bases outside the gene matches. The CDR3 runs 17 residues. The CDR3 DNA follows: TGTGCCAGCAGCTTACGGATGCGCCAGGGGGCTGATGAAAAACTGTTTTTT. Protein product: CASSLRMRQGADEKLFF.

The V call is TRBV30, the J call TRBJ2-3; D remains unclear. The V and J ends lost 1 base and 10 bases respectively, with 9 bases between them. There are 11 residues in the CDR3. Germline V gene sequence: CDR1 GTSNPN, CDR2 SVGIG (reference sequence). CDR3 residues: CAWSAGRAQYF. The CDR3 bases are TGTGCCTGGAGTGCCGGACGGGCGCAGTATTTT.

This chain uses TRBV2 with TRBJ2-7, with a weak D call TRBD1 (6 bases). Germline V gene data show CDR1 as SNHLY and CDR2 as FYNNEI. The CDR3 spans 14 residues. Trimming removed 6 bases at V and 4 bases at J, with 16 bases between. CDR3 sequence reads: CASRGAQGEYEQYF. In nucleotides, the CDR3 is TGTGCCAGCAGGGGAGCACAGGGAGAATACGAGCAGTACTTC.

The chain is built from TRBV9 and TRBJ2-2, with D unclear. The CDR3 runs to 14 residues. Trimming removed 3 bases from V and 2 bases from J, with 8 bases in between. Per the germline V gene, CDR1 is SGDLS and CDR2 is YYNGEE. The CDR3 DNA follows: TGTGCCAGCAGCGAAGCTTTAAACACCGGGGAGCTGTTTTTT. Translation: CASSEALNTGELFF.

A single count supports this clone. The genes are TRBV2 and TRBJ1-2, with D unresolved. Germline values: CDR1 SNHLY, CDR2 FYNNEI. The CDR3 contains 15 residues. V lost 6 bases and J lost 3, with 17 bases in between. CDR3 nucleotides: TGTGCCAGCAGCCCGAGGACGAGAAACTACTATGGCTACACCTTC. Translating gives CASSPRTRNYYGYTF. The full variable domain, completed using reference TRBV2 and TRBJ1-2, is EPEVTQTPSHQVTQMGQEVILRCVPISNHLYFYWYRQILGQKVEFLVSFYNNEISEKSEIFDDQFSVERPDGSNFTLKIRSTKLEDSAMYFCASSPRTRNYYGYTFGSGTRLTVV.